A selection of T cell receptor beta chains follows, all from one sample in a study of molecular identifiers for immune sequencing clone quantification. Each CDR3 protein is one row after TCRdb ran MiXCR on the PCR reads. Of some 680,000 distinct CDR3 sequences listed, around 25% are singletons. Sequencing input: naive CD8+ T cells from blood, with Jurkat cell RNA spiked in. The receptors were gathered from a human donor in good health. Some libraries in this study had Jurkat cell RNA spiked in. CDR3s include the opening cysteine and the closing phenylalanine or tryptophan. A D gene is named only where the DNA matches it firmly. Clone sizes are given selectively: once, few, many, or a class where the clone is expanded.

>TRBD2|TRBV27|TRBJ2-3|many
CASSLDRRGGADTQYF
TGTGCCAGCAGTTTAGACAGAAGGGGAGGGGCAGATACGCAGTATTTT
>TRBD2|TRBV6-2/TRBV6-3|TRBJ2-5|few
CASRPLWGGEQETQYF
TGTGCCAGCAGACCCCTCTGGGGAGGGGAGCAAGAGACCCAGTACTTC
>-|TRBV7-9|TRBJ1-4|few
CASSSKMTSGEKLFF
TGTGCCAGCAGCTCTAAAATGACAAGCGGTGAAAAACTGTTTTTT
>-|TRBV19|TRBJ2-3|few
CASSFGTYGMDTQYF
TGTGCCAGTAGTTTCGGGACCTATGGGATGGATACGCAGTATTTT
>-|TRBV5-1|TRBJ2-7|many
CASSVEGHMTSYEQYF
TGCGCCAGCAGCGTGGAGGGACACATGACTTCCTACGAGCAGTACTTC
>-|TRBV7-9|TRBJ2-7|many
CATRGTPWDEQYF
TGTGCCACCCGAGGGACTCCCTGGGACGAGCAGTACTTC
>-|TRBV21-1|TRBJ1-2|-
CASSISYRPGGYGYTF
TGTGCCAGCAGCATTTCTTACAGGCCTGGAGGCTATGGCTACACCTTC
>-|TRBV6-2/TRBV6-3|TRBJ2-7|-
CASSFSSALAWSYEQYF
TGTGCCAGCAGTTTCAGCTCCGCACTAGCCTGGTCCTACGAGCAGTACTTC
>-|TRBV19|TRBJ2-2|-
CASSTIGATGELFF
TGTGCCAGTAGTACTATAGGGGCCACCGGGGAGCTGTTTTTT
>-|TRBV7-9|TRBJ2-6|few
CASSLALGFSGANVLTF
TGTGCCAGCAGCTTAGCGCTTGGATTCTCTGGGGCCAACGTCCTGACTTTC